The clone carrying this TCR beta chain is categorized as medium-sized. The antigen remains unidentified. V gave up 4 bases and J gave up 8 bases; unmatched junction bases: 13. The length of the CDR3 is 16 residues. Germline CDR1 is ENHRY and CDR2 is SYGVKD. Cells sorted as Tregs were CD4+, CD25+ and CD127-/low. Study outcomes and limitations: Whole repertoires were not studied in the larger cohort, only one V-J beta rearrangement.

Constant-region reverse primers amplified full-length variable regions, followed by semi-nested Nested Universal Primer A PCR. TCRdb redid the calling of the 5' RACE reads with MiXCR, one entry per CDR3 protein. The profile shows 10,000 to 13,000 distinct CDR3 sequences, approximately 17% of them singletons. The sequenced sample consisted of Tregs sorted from a lymph node. The sequence came from a female donor with breast cancer. This rearrangement joins TRBV10-3 to TRBJ2-1, with 8 nucleotides matching TRBD2. CDR3 in amino acids: CAISGEAGERRDEQFF. CDR3 bases: TGTGCCATCAGTGGAGAAGCGGGAGAGAGGCGGGATGAGCAGTTCTTC.